This T cell receptor beta chain was sequenced in a study of siplizumab effects on memory and regulatory T cells. Germline values: CDR1 SGHRS, CDR2 YFSETQ. The CDR3 consists of 15 residues. The V end lost 1 base, the J end lost 10 bases, and 20 bases lay between the germline ends. Here immunoSEQ multiplex PCR was the method, and the copy in TCRdb shows in-frame clones only, minus some. The sample has approximately 100,000 clones; roughly 92% are singletons. Sequencing used Tregs sorted from blood. The TCR sequence derives from a human donor in good health. The gene calls are TRBV5-1 and TRBJ1-1; TRBD1 is a possible D gene (5 bases). CDR3 sequence (DNA): TGCGCCAGCAGCTTGACAGGTTTTATGAGGGTAAGAGCTTTCTTT. It encodes CASSLTGFMRVRAFF.